This T cell receptor beta chain was sequenced for a study of shared clonotypes between healthy human individuals. This CDR3 comprises 14 residues. V was trimmed by 6 bases and J by 4 bases, leaving 15 bases between them. Germline loops: CDR1 MNHEY, CDR2 SVGAGI. For every subset, genomic DNA was evenly distributed across several immunoSEQ plates. How the authors handled the data: Junction-only immunoSEQ data arrived without quality scores, meaning filtering differed. Measured with immunoSEQ multiplex PCR; TCRdb has only the in-frame clones, and not every one. That table gives V, J and clone size, and the DNA gave D and trimming. The sample shows some 530,000 clones, 81% of them seen only once. Free of recent acute infections or vaccinations, the donors were healthy HIV-negative adults.

V is TRBV6-5 and J is TRBJ1-1; D gene unclear. Sequenced input: PBMCs. The receptor's source is a woman between 40 and 50 years old in good health. Some clones in this sample may be carry-over from other donors' samples. CDR3 bases: TGTGCCAGCAGCAGAGGGCCCTCGGTCACTGAAGCTTTCTTT. Translated, it gives CASSRGPSVTEAFF.